The clone carrying this T cell receptor beta chain was observed once. The record originates from a study of cytomegalovirus exposure and HLA in healthy donors. When sampled, the donors appeared nominally healthy, though they likely had unrecorded immune exposures. The CDR3 contains 16 residues. V lost 0 bases and J 4 bases, leaving 16 bases between the germline ends. Germline CDR1 reads MNHNY; CDR2 reads SVGAGI (reference sequence). Vbeta (60) and Jbeta (13) primers were used in the PCR. The protocol was immunoSEQ multiplex PCR, while the TCRdb copy is restricted to in-frame clones and leaves out a portion. Of 85,000 to 100,000 clones in the sample, approximately 85% were seen once.

This receptor was taken from a woman aged 18 to 35 in good health and CMV-seropositive. The chain uses TRBV6-6 and TRBJ2-7; maybe TRBD1 (5 bases). Sequencing input: PBMCs. CDR3 loop: CASSYSRTGVGYEQYF. The CDR3 nucleotides read TGTGCCAGCAGTTACTCGCGCACAGGTGTGGGATACGAGCAGTACTTC.